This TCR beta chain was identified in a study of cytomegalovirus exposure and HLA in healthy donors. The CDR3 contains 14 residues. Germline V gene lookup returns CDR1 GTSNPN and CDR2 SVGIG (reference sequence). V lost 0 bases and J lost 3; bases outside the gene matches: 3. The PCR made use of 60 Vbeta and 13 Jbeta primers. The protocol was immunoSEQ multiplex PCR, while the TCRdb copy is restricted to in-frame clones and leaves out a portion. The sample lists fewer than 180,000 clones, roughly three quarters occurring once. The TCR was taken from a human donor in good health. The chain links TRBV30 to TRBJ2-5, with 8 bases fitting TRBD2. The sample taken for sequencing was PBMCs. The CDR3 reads CAWSVLGGEETQYF. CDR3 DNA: TGTGCCTGGAGTGTACTCGGGGGGGAAGAGACCCAGTACTTC.